The 30 T cell receptor beta chains presented below share a single source sample, sequenced in a study of graft-versus-host responses after intestinal transplantation. These receptors have no identified antigens. Produced via immunoSEQ multiplex PCR; TCRdb's table is partial and in-frame only. Here the sample spans over 80,000 clones, roughly 91% being singletons. This specimen consisted of unstimulated CD4+ T cells sorted from spleen or lymph node cells, obtained before transplant. These receptors came from a human donor who was the organ donor for an intestinal transplant.

The rearrangement links TRBV5-1 to TRBJ1-2, with 7 nucleotides matching TRBD1. Germline V lookup: CDR1 SGHRS, CDR2 YFSETQ. V shed 3 bases and J 8 bases; nucleotides not matched to a gene: 10. The CDR3 loop spans 14 amino acids. The CDR3 DNA follows: TGCGCCAGCAGCTCGACGGGGGACAGAACGGGCTACACCTTC. Its protein is CASSSTGDRTGYTF. Drawing the rest from reference TRBV5-1 and TRBJ1-2, the complete variable domain is KAGVTQTPRYLIKTRGQQVTLSCSPISGHRSVSWYQQTPGQGLQFLFEYFSETQRNKGNFPGRFSGRQFSNSRSEMNVSTLELGDSALYLCASSSTGDRTGYTFGSGTRLTVV.

The CDR3 DNA is TGTGCCAGTAGTCTCGGGATCCTTAATGAAAAACTGTTTTTT. Translation gives CASSLGILNEKLFF. The chain recombines TRBV19 with TRBJ1-4; no definite D call. Trimming took off 5 bases at V and 4 bases at J, with 11 bases between the two ends. The CDR3 is made up of 14 amino acids. The germline CDR1 and CDR2 sequences are LNHDA and SQIVND (reference sequence).

The chain is built from TRBV7-3 and TRBJ2-3; 10 bases agree with TRBD2. The CDR3 loop spans 16 amino acids. The germline CDR1 and CDR2 sequences are SGHTA and FQGTGA. The V gene end was trimmed by 5 bases and the J gene end by 2 bases; junction bases not matched to a gene: 7. The CDR3 sequence: CASSPLAGGDTDTQYF. For the CDR3, the DNA is TGTGCCAGCAGCCCCTTAGCGGGGGGCGACACAGATACGCAGTATTTT.

The chain carries TRBV10-3 and TRBJ1-5, with D possibly TRBD1 on 6 matching bases. Between the trimmed V and J ends, which lost 3 bases and 7 bases, there was a span of 16 bases. Germline lookup yields CDR1 ENHRY and CDR2 SYGVKD. The CDR3 length is 15 residues. DNA for the CDR3: TGTGCCATCAGTGACGGCCAGGCGGGGGGCCAGCCCCAGCATTTT. Amino acids: CAISDGQAGGQPQHF.

The rearrangement links TRBV7-3 to TRBJ2-5; the D gene is possibly TRBD1 (5 bases). Trimming cost V 2 bases and J 5 bases, with 12 bases left between them. Per the germline V gene, CDR1 is SGHTA and CDR2 is FQGTGA. The CDR3 loop spans 14 amino acids. The CDR3 sequence is CASSLLGQAETQYF. The CDR3 DNA reads as TGTGCCAGCAGCTTACTGGGGCAGGCGGAGACCCAGTACTTC.

The chain recombines TRBV4-1 with TRBJ1-2, with TRBD1 matching over 7 bases. Germline CDR1 is MGHRA and CDR2 is YSYEKL. CDR3 length equals 15 residues. The trim removed 1 base at V and 1 base at J, leaving 3 bases unmatched. CDR3 sequence: CASSQVAGGNYGYTF. The CDR3 region has the DNA TGCGCCAGCAGCCAAGTTGCAGGGGGTAACTATGGCTACACCTTC.

This chain joins TRBV19 and TRBJ1-5; the D gene is possibly TRBD1 (5 bases). In germline, CDR1 is LNHDA, CDR2 SQIVND (reference sequence). Trimming stripped 3 bases from V and 3 bases from J, with 12 bases between. The CDR3 extends over 15 amino acids. CDR3 loop: CASSMWGVVNQPQHF. As DNA, the CDR3 is TGTGCCAGTAGTATGTGGGGGGTAGTCAATCAGCCCCAGCATTTT. Using reference TRBV19 and TRBJ1-5 for the parts outside the CDR3, the full variable domain is DGGITQSPKYLFRKEGQNVTLSCEQNLNHDAMYWYRQDPGQGLRLIYYSQIVNDFQKGDIAEGYSVSREKKESFPLTVTSAQKNPTAFYLCASSMWGVVNQPQHFGDGTRLSIL.

The genes are TRBV4-1 and TRBJ1-1, with D possibly TRBD1 on 5 matching bases. V lost 1 base to trimming and J lost 5 bases, with 17 bases between them. Per germline, CDR1 MGHRA and CDR2 YSYEKL. The CDR3 totals 16 residues. The CDR3 sequence: CASSQVGVGAKTEAFF. In DNA form, the CDR3 reads TGCGCCAGCAGCCAAGTAGGGGTAGGGGCCAAAACTGAAGCTTTCTTT.

V is TRBV11-1 and J is TRBJ2-5, with D hard to call. Germline V gene data show CDR1 as SGHAT and CDR2 as FQDESV (reference sequence). The V gene lost 5 bases and the J gene lost 1 base, with 14 bases spanning the gap. The CDR3 is made up of 15 amino acids. CDR3 DNA sequence: TGTGCCAGCAGCCTAGATCTTTTTCCCCAAGAGACCCAGTACTTC. This codes for CASSLDLFPQETQYF.

V is TRBV4-1 and J is TRBJ1-1, with D maybe TRBD1 (6 bases). Trimming took off 4 bases at V and 1 base at J, with 13 bases between the two ends. The germline V gene encodes CDR1 MGHRA and CDR2 YSYEKL. This CDR3 comprises 15 residues. In DNA, the CDR3 is TGCGCCAGCAGCCGGTGGGGGCAGGGGAACACTGAAGCTTTCTTT. Protein sequence: CASSRWGQGNTEAFF.

The chain recombines TRBV4-1 with TRBJ1-2; D not resolved. The CDR3 covers 16 residues. CDR1 is MGHRA and CDR2 is YSYEKL in the germline V gene. Trimming took 0 bases from V and 0 from J, leaving 11 bases between them. In nucleotides, the CDR3 is TGCGCCAGCAGCCAAGATGTTGGCAAAGCTAACTATGGCTACACCTTC. This sequence encodes CASSQDVGKANYGYTF.

The chain uses TRBV29-1 and TRBJ2-7; 7 bases line up with TRBD2. The V and J ends lost 4 bases and 0 bases, in that order; junction bases with no gene match: 3. The CDR3 contains 13 residues. Germline V gives CDR1 SQVTM, CDR2 ANQGSEA. The CDR3 loop is CSVGGGNSYEQYF. CDR3 in DNA: TGCAGCGTTGGGGGGGGGAACTCCTACGAGCAGTACTTC.

The chain recombines TRBV4-1 with TRBJ2-1; D remains ambiguous. CDR1 is MGHRA and CDR2 is YSYEKL in the germline V gene. Trimming removed 4 bases at V and 0 bases at J, with 7 bases between. The CDR3 runs to 14 residues. The CDR3 DNA sequence: TGCGCCAGCAGCCCGGTGAGCTCCTACAATGAGCAGTTCTTC. It is translated as CASSPVSSYNEQFF.

CDR3 sequence reads: CASRADYEQYF. For the CDR3, the DNA is TGCGCCAGCAGAGCCGATTACGAGCAGTACTTC. This chain uses TRBV5-1 with TRBJ2-7; D remains unclear. V was clipped by 5 bases and J by 4 bases, with 7 bases between them. CDR1 and CDR2 (germline): SGHRS, YFSETQ. The CDR3 runs 11 residues.

A word on this clone: A read error may produce the germline difference seen at one junction end. This chain uses TRBV2 with TRBJ1-1; D perhaps matches TRBD1 (6 bases). The CDR3 has 14 amino acids. Germline V CDR1 and CDR2: SNHLY, FYNNEI. DNA of the CDR3: TGTGCCAGCAGGGAAGAGACAGGGAACACTGAAGCTTTCTTT. Translated: CASREETGNTEAFF.

V usage is TRBV5-1 and J usage is TRBJ1-4; 9 nucleotides line up with TRBD1. This CDR3 is built from 16 residues. Trimming took 2 bases from V and 8 from J; bases not matched to a gene: 10. The V gene's germline CDR1 is SGHRS and CDR2 YFSETQ. In nucleotides, the CDR3 is TGCGCCAGCAGCTTTGGGGCAGGGGACAGGGACGAAAAACTGTTTTTT. Its protein product is CASSFGAGDRDEKLFF.

This clone was observed once. V usage is TRBV28 and J usage is TRBJ1-1; 10 bases align to TRBD1. This CDR3 region has 15 residues. CDR1 and CDR2 from the germline V gene are MDHEN and SYDVKM. V dropped 6 bases and J dropped 3; count of bases not matched to a gene: 7. The CDR3 spells CASRSDRGPDTEAFF. The CDR3 coding sequence is TGTGCCAGCAGATCCGACAGGGGGCCTGACACTGAAGCTTTCTTT.

V gene TRBV6-1 combines with J gene TRBJ1-1; TRBD1 matches at 8 bases. From germline, CDR1 is MNHNS and CDR2 SASEGT. Germline trimming cut 6 bases from V and 4 bases from J; bases unmatched to any gene: 7. The CDR3 covers 14 residues. The CDR3 nucleotides read TGTGCCAGCAGGCGTCAGGGGGCCATCACTGAAGCTTTCTTT. As protein: CASRRQGAITEAFF.

The chain employs TRBV30 and TRBJ1-1; 7 bases align to TRBD1. Germline assignment: CDR1 GTSNPN and CDR2 SVGIG (reference sequence). The CDR3 has 12 amino acids. The ends lost 5 bases at V and 5 bases at J; junction bases unmatched: 5. DNA of the CDR3: TGTGCCTGGGACAGGGAGGTTACTGAAGCTTTCTTT. Protein product: CAWDREVTEAFF. Using reference TRBV30 and TRBJ1-1 for the parts outside the CDR3, the full variable domain is SQTIHQWPATLVQPVGSPLSLECTVEGTSNPNLYWYRQAAGRGLQLLFYSVGIGQISSEVPQNLSASRPQDRQFILSSKKLLLSDSGFYLCAWDREVTEAFFGQGTRLTVV.

V is TRBV7-2 and J is TRBJ2-6; 9 nucleotides line up with TRBD1. The length of the CDR3 is 19 residues. Losses at the gene ends were 1 base for V and 1 base for J; bases not matched to a gene: 8. Germline V lookup: CDR1 SGHTA, CDR2 FQGNSA. The CDR3 region has the DNA TGTGCCAGCAGCTTAGATTGGACAGGGGTCTCATCTGGGGCCAACGTCCTGACTTTC. It encodes CASSLDWTGVSSGANVLTF.

The chain recombines TRBV6-1 with TRBJ2-3, with a possible D match to TRBD1 (5 bases). Per the germline V gene, CDR1 is MNHNS and CDR2 is SASEGT. This CDR3 contains 14 residues. V gave up 5 bases and J gave up 4 bases, with 13 bases separating them. The CDR3 region has the DNA TGTGCCAGCAGTACCCAGACAGCCTCAGATACGCAGTATTTT. Amino acid sequence: CASSTQTASDTQYF.

The V call is TRBV4-2, the J call TRBJ2-7; tentatively, D is TRBD2 (6 bases). The ends were cut back, 0 bases at V and 4 bases at J, with 16 bases in the middle. This CDR3 comprises 16 residues. The germline V gene has CDR1 LGHNA and CDR2 YNFKEQ. The CDR3 protein is CASSQDHNPGGYEQYF. Written as DNA, the CDR3 is TGTGCCAGCAGCCAAGATCATAACCCTGGAGGGTACGAGCAGTACTTC.

The chain recombines TRBV29-1 with TRBJ2-1; TRBD1 might be the D (5 bases). Trimming took 5 bases from V and 5 from J, leaving 10 bases between them. The length of the CDR3 is 12 residues. Germline V gene sequence: CDR1 SQVTM, CDR2 ANQGSEA. CDR3 in amino acids: CSVQGFDNEQFF. As DNA, the CDR3 is TGCAGCGTTCAGGGATTCGACAATGAGCAGTTCTTC.

V and J are TRBV19 and TRBJ2-5; 8 bases are shared with TRBD2. This CDR3 is 16 amino acids long. The germline V gene has CDR1 LNHDA and CDR2 SQIVND (reference sequence). Trimming cost V 1 base and J 5 bases; bases outside gene matches: 9. In DNA form, the CDR3 reads TGTGCCAGTAGTATAGGACGGGGGGGCCTCACGGAGACCCAGTACTTC. Protein product: CASSIGRGGLTETQYF.

This clone was observed a single time. The chain employs TRBV2 and TRBJ1-6; a weak D match, TRBD1 (6 bases). V lost 4 bases, J lost 7 bases, and 14 bases lay in between. CDR1 and CDR2 (germline): SNHLY, FYNNEI. The CDR3 has 15 residues. DNA for the CDR3: TGTGCCAGCAGTGGAACAGGGAAGCCCAATTCACCCCTCCACTTT. This gives the protein CASSGTGKPNSPLHF.

This chain joins TRBV27 and TRBJ2-7; TRBD1 aligns across 10 bases. The trim removed 7 bases at V and 2 bases at J, leaving 11 bases unmatched. Germline CDR1 and CDR2: MNHEY and SMNVEV (reference sequence). The CDR3 is 16 residues long. CDR3 sequence reads: CASTTITGTGAYEQYF. The CDR3 DNA reads as TGTGCCAGCACAACTATAACCGGGACAGGGGCCTACGAGCAGTACTTC.

The gene calls are TRBV19 and TRBJ2-7, with TRBD2 matching over 11 bases. V lost 2 bases to trimming and J lost 1 base; unmatched junction nucleotides: 4. This CDR3 is 16 amino acids long. The germline V gene encodes CDR1 LNHDA and CDR2 SQIVND (reference sequence). CDR3: CASSISGTSGSYEQYF. The CDR3, as DNA: TGTGCCAGTAGTATATCAGGGACTAGCGGATCCTACGAGCAGTACTTC.

The chain uses TRBV5-1 and TRBJ1-1, with 9 bases aligning to TRBD1. CDR3 length equals 16 residues. CDR1 is SGHRS and CDR2 is YFSETQ in the germline V gene. The V gene end was trimmed by 0 bases and the J gene end by 4 bases; junction bases not matched to a gene: 7. The DNA for the CDR3 is TGCGCCAGCAGCTTGGTTCAGGGACAGGGAGGCACTGAAGCTTTCTTT. As protein: CASSLVQGQGGTEAFF.

The chain uses TRBV4-1 and TRBJ2-3; D is ambiguous. Germline assignment: CDR1 MGHRA and CDR2 YSYEKL. Between the trimmed V and J ends, which lost 1 base and 3 bases, there was a span of 8 bases. The CDR3 length is 14 residues. The CDR3 loop is CASSQGGSTDTQYF. Here the CDR3 DNA reads TGCGCCAGCAGCCAAGGAGGTTCAACAGATACGCAGTATTTT.

V and J are TRBV7-2 and TRBJ2-7; D is perhaps TRBD1 (6 bases). Germline assignment: CDR1 SGHTA and CDR2 FQGNSA. This CDR3 is built from 13 residues. With 4 bases removed from V and 4 bases from J, the gap between germline ends came to 11 bases. The CDR3 region has the DNA TGTGCCAGCAGCTCGGGACATGGGTACGAGCAGTACTTC. Amino acid sequence: CASSSGHGYEQYF.